Listed below are T cell receptor beta chains from one sample, sequenced in a study of shared clonotypes between healthy human individuals. Some clones are missing from TCRdb's copy, which holds only in-frame ones; the method was immunoSEQ multiplex PCR. The sample records just over 2,000,000 clones, roughly 94% being singletons. The sample comprised naive CD4+ T cells sorted from blood. The origin of the receptors is a man between 18 and 29 years old in good health. Each CDR3 is given with its conserved first and last residue. A D gene is named only where the DNA matches it firmly. Clone size is given for some rows only: seen once, a few or many times, or a class if the clone is expanded.

D gene | V gene | clone size | CDR3 protein
NA | TRBV11-2 | NA | CASSSRAGETEAFF
TRBD1 | TRBV30 | NA | CACPGGQGALMNTEAFF
TRBD2 | TRBV7-2 | NA | CASSSLAGAGEQYF
TRBD1 | TRBV10-1 | NA | CASSGPGQGPNTGELFF
NA | TRBV5-1 | once | CASSLVGISDTQYF
NA | TRBV6-5 | once | CASRTQATNNEKLFF
TRBD1 | TRBV28 | NA | CASSPYVGGYEQFF
TRBD1 | TRBV5-1 | NA | CASSGTGGFTEAFF
NA | TRBV4-1 | NA | CASSQNRKTYGYTF
NA | TRBV10-3 | once | CAISDIDPGELFF
NA | TRBV7-9 | NA | CASSSGLSAEAFF
NA | TRBV6-5 | NA | CASSYMRGVNTEAFF
TRBD2 | TRBV7-6 | NA | CASSPGLAFLAKNIQYF
TRBD2 | TRBV28 | NA | CASSTNGGGAGELFF
NA | TRBV30 | NA | CAWSEENSGNTIYF
NA | TRBV28 | NA | CASSLTVVYWNEKLFF
TRBD1 | TRBV28 | NA | CASTPAGTGYWTEAFF
TRBD1 | TRBV10-3 | NA | CAISGGQGLNTEAFF
TRBD2 | TRBV18 | NA | CASSSTSGRALTGELFF
TRBD2 | TRBV30 | NA | CAWSVQAGAADTQYF
NA | TRBV19 | NA | CASSIDRLRGVGNQPQHF
NA | TRBV28 | NA | CASSLGYPNEKLFF
TRBD1 | TRBV7-8 | once | CASSLGTVLSGNTIYF
TRBD2 | TRBV7-9 | NA | CASSLVWTRSNEQFF
TRBD1 | TRBV28 | NA | CASSSDRAYGYTF
NA | TRBV6-4 | NA | CASSDSEGVPYNEQFF
TRBD1 | TRBV9 | NA | CASSGPGQGLAGANVLTF
NA | TRBV19 | NA | CASSVRQGRYSGGETQYF
NA | TRBV10-1 | NA | CASPGGGTGELFF
TRBD2 | TRBV28 | NA | CASSLAGLDYEQYF
TRBD2 | TRBV6-5 | NA | CASRGGREELFF
TRBD1 | TRBV10-3 | once | CAITGQLNTEEAFF
NA | TRBV4-1 | NA | CASSLQASNEKLFF
NA | TRBV11-1 | NA | CASSLISFGTGELFF
NA | TRBV5-6 | NA | CASFLSARRRYSNQPQHF
NA | TRBV11-3 | NA | CASSPSAGNEQFF
TRBD2 | TRBV5-1 | NA | CASRIVSGSDEQYF
TRBD2 | TRBV6-5 | NA | CASSYQRGPSYEQYF
NA | TRBV25-1 | NA | CASSVGGGYTF
TRBD2 | TRBV7-2 | NA | CASSLDRLAVMSEQYF
NA | TRBV7-9 | once | CATIAHSETEAFF
NA | TRBV6-1 | NA | CASTTDGAGELFF
NA | TRBV7-9 | once | CASRISGADTEAFF
NA | TRBV6-5 | NA | CASSFTQALRIF
NA | TRBV6-5 | NA | CASRDTVGTSYEQYF
TRBD1 | TRBV5-1 | NA | CASSLGTGLLNTGELFF
TRBD1 | TRBV15 | NA | CATSSWGQENTEAFF